A single sample is the source of the 24 T cell receptor beta chains below, sequenced in a study of OX40 agonist ivuxolimab in advanced cancers. Sequencing was performed with immunoSEQ multiplex PCR; in TCRdb, only in-frame clones are kept and a portion is missing. Counted here are 75,000 to 95,000 clones, just under 95% occurring once; the ten biggest clones make up approximately 10%. Sequenced material: CD4+ or CD8+ T cells sorted from blood, taken in a trial of the OX40 agonist ivuxolimab. These receptors came from an adult with an advanced solid tumor such as melanoma, head and neck, liver or kidney cancer.

V is TRBV2 and J is TRBJ2-5; unclear D gene. V was shortened by 6 bases and J by 2 bases, with 13 bases between the two germline ends. The CDR3 extends over 14 amino acids. Germline V CDR1 and CDR2: SNHLY, FYNNEI. The CDR3 is CASRSLQLQETQYF. As DNA, the CDR3 is TGTGCCAGCAGATCATTACAGTTGCAAGAGACCCAGTACTTC.

The V and J genes are TRBV11-2 and TRBJ2-5, with TRBD2 matching 11 bases. V dropped 3 bases and J dropped 9; count of bases not matched to a gene: 15. The CDR3 totals 17 residues. Germline CDR1 and CDR2: SGHAT and FQNNGV. In nucleotides, the CDR3 is TGTGCCAGCAGCTTTTGGGCGGGGACTAGCGGCGTCCTGGCCCAGTACTTC. The encoded protein is CASSFWAGTSGVLAQYF.

The chain uses TRBV7-9 and TRBJ1-1; no clear D. Germline CDR1 reads SEHNR; CDR2 reads FQNEAQ (reference sequence). The CDR3 runs to 12 residues. V lost 2 bases to trimming and J lost 3 bases, with 4 bases between them. This chain's CDR3 is CASSLRDTEAFF. The CDR3 DNA reads TGTGCCAGCAGCTTACGAGACACTGAAGCTTTCTTT.

This sequence joins TRBV29-1 and TRBJ2-7; maybe TRBD1 (6 bases). Trimming cost V 4 bases and J 3 bases, with 10 bases left between them. Germline V gene lookup returns CDR1 SQVTM and CDR2 ANQGSEA. CDR3 size: 12 residues. The CDR3 protein is CSVGEQGYEQYF. The CDR3 DNA follows: TGCAGCGTTGGAGAACAGGGCTACGAGCAGTACTTC.

The chain couples TRBV27 to TRBJ1-5, with D tentatively TRBD1 (6 bases). CDR1 is MNHEY, CDR2 SMNVEV, per germline (reference sequence). The V gene lost 10 bases and the J gene lost 3 bases, with 19 bases spanning the gap. The CDR3 extends over 15 amino acids. The CDR3 spells CATRGGSYPNQPQHF. The CDR3 DNA reads TGTGCCACCAGGGGAGGGAGTTACCCCAATCAGCCCCAGCATTTT.

This clone occurred once. The chain is built from TRBV5-6 and TRBJ2-1; D is ambiguous. This CDR3 contains 13 residues. Trimming took off 0 bases at V and 10 bases at J, with 11 bases between the two ends. In germline, CDR1 is SGHDT, CDR2 YYEEEE. CDR3 DNA sequence: TGTGCCAGCAGCTTGGGTCTCCACTTCGAGCAGTTCTTC. As protein: CASSLGLHFEQFF.

The chain uses TRBV19 and TRBJ2-3; perhaps TRBD1 as D (5 bases). This CDR3 has 15 amino acids. The germline V and J ends were trimmed by 0 bases and 5 bases, with 12 bases remaining between them. Germline V gene sequence: CDR1 LNHDA, CDR2 SQIVND (reference sequence). The CDR3 DNA sequence: TGTGCCAGTAGTATAGAGTCCAGGGTTGAAGATACGCAGTATTTT. Its protein is CASSIESRVEDTQYF. Full variable domain (remainder filled in from reference TRBV19 and TRBJ2-3): DGGITQSPKYLFRKEGQNVTLSCEQNLNHDAMYWYRQDPGQGLRLIYYSQIVNDFQKGDIAEGYSVSREKKESFPLTVTSAQKNPTAFYLCASSIESRVEDTQYFGPGTRLTVL.

The V gene is TRBV11-2, the J gene TRBJ2-1; 10 positions match TRBD2. CDR1 is SGHAT, CDR2 FQNNGV, per germline. V lost 0 bases and J lost 4; bases outside the gene matches: 3. This CDR3 region has 16 residues. The CDR3 loop is CASSLDPSGGYNEQFF. In nucleotides, the CDR3 is TGTGCCAGCAGCTTAGATCCTAGCGGGGGTTACAATGAGCAGTTCTTC.

V gene TRBV6-5 combines with J gene TRBJ2-7, with D perhaps TRBD1 (7 bases). Germline V gene sequence: CDR1 MNHEY, CDR2 SVGAGI. The CDR3 runs 12 residues. Trimming removed 8 bases at V and 7 bases at J, with 15 bases between. The CDR3 protein is CASSDREEEQYF. The CDR3 coding sequence is TGTGCCAGCTCCGACAGGGAGGAGGAGCAGTACTTC.

The chain recombines TRBV6-1 with TRBJ1-4; D call uncertain. CDR3 size: 15 residues. Per germline, CDR1 MNHNS and CDR2 SASEGT. The germline V and J ends were trimmed by 1 base and 8 bases, with 14 bases remaining between them. This chain's CDR3 is CASSEGRSFWEKLFF. The CDR3 DNA reads TGTGCCAGCAGTGAAGGTCGCAGTTTTTGGGAAAAACTGTTTTTT.

The CDR3 loop reads CASSLTGFSYEQYF. As DNA, the CDR3 is TGTGCCAGCAGCCTTACCGGGTTCTCCTACGAGCAGTACTTC. This chain links TRBV12-1 with TRBJ2-7; TRBD2 is the table's D call, not checked against the DNA. TRBV12-1 is a pseudogene segment. The CDR3 totals 14 residues.

The chain couples TRBV9 to TRBJ1-1, with a possible D match to TRBD1 (6 bases). Germline assignment: CDR1 SGDLS and CDR2 YYNGEE. The V end lost 4 bases, the J end lost 1 base, and 14 bases lay between the germline ends. CDR3 length: 15 residues. Here the CDR3 reads CASSLRGTANTEAFF. CDR3 DNA sequence: TGTGCCAGCAGCCTTAGGGGGACGGCGAACACTGAAGCTTTCTTT.

The chain is built from TRBV9 and TRBJ1-3, with 8 bases identical to TRBD1. V lost 2 bases to trimming and J lost 0 bases; unmatched junction nucleotides: 13. The germline gives CDR1 SGDLS, CDR2 YYNGEE. CDR3 length: 19 amino acids. The CDR3 protein is CASSVPRDRSLGSGNTIYF. As DNA, the CDR3 is TGTGCCAGCAGCGTCCCCCGGGACAGGTCACTCGGCTCTGGAAACACCATATATTTT.

CDR3 sequence (DNA): TGTGCCAGCAGCGTGGGGACGCTCTCCTACAATGAGCAGTTCTTC. This codes for CASSVGTLSYNEQFF. The chain links TRBV5-5 to TRBJ2-1, with D tentatively TRBD1 or TRBD2 (5 bases each). Per the germline V gene, CDR1 is SGHKS and CDR2 is YYEKEE (reference sequence). The V and J ends lost 4 bases and 0 bases respectively, with 11 bases between them. This CDR3 is 15 amino acids long.

CDR3 in amino acids: CASSLSGGDRFQPQHF. CDR3 bases: TGTGCCAGCAGTTTATCCGGCGGGGACAGATTTCAGCCCCAGCATTTT. This chain connects TRBV27 to TRBJ1-5, with 7 bases aligning to TRBD1. Germline-derived CDR1 and CDR2 are MNHEY and SMNVEV (reference sequence). J was trimmed by 6 bases and V by 0 bases; bases with no gene match: 8. This CDR3 spans 16 amino acids.

This clone was observed once. The chain is built from TRBV7-9 and TRBJ2-1; the D gene is possibly TRBD1 (6 bases). Germline-derived CDR1 and CDR2 are SEHNR and FQNEAQ (reference sequence). Trimming removed 2 bases at V and 9 bases at J, with 11 bases between. This CDR3 has 13 residues. The CDR3 DNA reads TGTGCCAGCAGCTTACAGGGGTACTTTGAGCAGTTCTTC. This gives the protein CASSLQGYFEQFF.

V is TRBV7-8 and J is TRBJ1-4; D is unclear. CDR3 length equals 17 residues. Germline CDR1 reads SGHVS; CDR2 reads FQNEAQ. V lost 4 bases to trimming and J lost 1 base, with 16 bases between them. The CDR3 DNA follows: TGTGCCAGCAGCTCTAATCGTTGGAGCCAAACTAATGAAAAACTGTTTTTT. This gives the protein CASSSNRWSQTNEKLFF.

This chain joins TRBV27 and TRBJ2-7, with D possibly being TRBD1 or TRBD2 (5 bases each). Germline values: CDR1 MNHEY, CDR2 SMNVEV (reference sequence). The ends were cut back, 3 bases at V and 2 bases at J, with 14 bases in the middle. This CDR3 contains 15 residues. CDR3 in DNA: TGTGCCAGCAGTTTCGTGGGGGTCGGCACCTACGAGCAGTACTTC. This translates into CASSFVGVGTYEQYF.

The rearrangement uses TRBV6-5 and TRBJ1-2; no firm D call. Trimming left V 2 bases short and J 3 bases short, with 13 bases between. This CDR3 region has 15 residues. Germline CDR1 MNHEY, CDR2 SVGAGI. The CDR3 here is CASSYVKGAYYGYTF. CDR3 DNA: TGTGCCAGCAGTTACGTAAAGGGCGCTTACTATGGCTACACCTTC.

This chain links TRBV7-9 with TRBJ2-1; tentative D call: TRBD2 (5 bases). Germline V gives CDR1 SEHNR, CDR2 FQNEAQ (reference sequence). V was trimmed by 0 bases and J by 8 bases, leaving 14 bases between them. The CDR3 is made up of 15 amino acids. This CDR3 reads CASSLAYGVSDEQFF. As DNA, the CDR3 is TGTGCCAGCAGCTTAGCTTACGGGGTTTCCGATGAGCAGTTCTTC.

V gene TRBV6-6 combines with J gene TRBJ2-1, with D perhaps TRBD2 (5 bases). The CDR3 is made up of 13 amino acids. Per germline, CDR1 MNHNY and CDR2 SVGAGI (reference sequence). Trimming shortened V by 6 bases and J by 8 bases, and 14 bases separated the two germline ends. CDR3 nucleotide sequence: TGTGCCAGCAGCTCCGATTGGCGGGATGAGCAGTTCTTC. Amino acids: CASSSDWRDEQFF.

This rearrangement joins TRBV6-1 to TRBJ2-1; D is uncertain. V lost 7 bases and J 6 bases, leaving 19 bases between the germline ends. The CDR3 is 15 residues long. Germline V gene lookup returns CDR1 MNHNS and CDR2 SASEGT. For the CDR3, the DNA is TGTGCCAGCACGCAATTGATAGGTAGTGGCAATGAGCAGTTCTTC. Translated: CASTQLIGSGNEQFF.

The chain recombines TRBV7-9 with TRBJ1-5, with no clear D. Germline V lookup: CDR1 SEHNR, CDR2 FQNEAQ (reference sequence). The CDR3 has 14 amino acids. V was pared by 5 bases and J by 5 bases, with 13 bases between. CDR3 nucleotide sequence: TGTGCCAGCAGCCCCCCCCGATACGATCAGCCCCAGCATTTT. The encoded protein is CASSPPRYDQPQHF.

The chain joins TRBV30 to TRBJ1-3; the D is unclear. V gave up 0 bases and J gave up 8 bases, with 8 bases separating them. Germline V gene lookup returns CDR1 GTSNPN and CDR2 SVGIG (reference sequence). The CDR3 is made up of 12 amino acids. Here the CDR3 reads CAWSVKFHTIYF. The CDR3 bases are TGTGCCTGGAGTGTAAAGTTCCACACCATATATTTT. Using reference TRBV30 and TRBJ1-3 for the parts outside the CDR3, the full variable domain is SQTIHQWPATLVQPVGSPLSLECTVEGTSNPNLYWYRQAAGRGLQLLFYSVGIGQISSEVPQNLSASRPQDRQFILSSKKLLLSDSGFYLCAWSVKFHTIYFGEGSWLTVV.